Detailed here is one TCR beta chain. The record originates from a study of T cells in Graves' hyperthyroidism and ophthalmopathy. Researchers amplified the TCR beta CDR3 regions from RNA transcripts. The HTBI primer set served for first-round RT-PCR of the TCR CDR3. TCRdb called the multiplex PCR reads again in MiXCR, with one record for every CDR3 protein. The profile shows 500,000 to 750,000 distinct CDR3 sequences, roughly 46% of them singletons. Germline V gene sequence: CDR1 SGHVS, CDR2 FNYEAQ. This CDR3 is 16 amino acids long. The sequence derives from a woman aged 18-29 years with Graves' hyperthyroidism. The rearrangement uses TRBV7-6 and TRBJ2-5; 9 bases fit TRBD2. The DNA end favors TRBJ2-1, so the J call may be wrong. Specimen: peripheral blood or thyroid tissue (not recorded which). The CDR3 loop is CASSSAWGGRANEQFF. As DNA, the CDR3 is TGTGCCAGCAGCTCCGCCTGGGGCGGGAGGGCAAATGAGCAGTTCTTC.